This entry lists 11 T cell receptor beta chains sequenced from one sample in a study of T cells in Graves' hyperthyroidism and ophthalmopathy. There were TCR beta CDR3 regions amplified from RNA transcripts. HTBI primers drove first-round RT-PCR of the TCR CDR3. TCRdb re-derived calls from the multiplex PCR reads in MiXCR, one entry per CDR3 protein. The sample has about 530,000 distinct CDR3 sequences, more than 15% seen once. Sequences were obtained from blood. Receptors originate from a woman aged 18 to 35 with Graves' ophthalmopathy.

This clonotype has a count of ten or more. This sequence joins TRBV15 and TRBJ2-3; D possibly corresponds to TRBD2 (6 bases). The CDR3 runs 17 residues. CDR1 LNHNV and CDR2 YYDKDF come from the germline V gene (reference sequence). V dropped 5 bases and J dropped 1 base, with 19 bases sitting between them. The CDR3 loop is CATSSSRLVGGTDTQYF. The CDR3 DNA reads TGTGCCACCAGCTCCTCCCGACTAGTCGGGGGCACAGATACGCAGTATTTT.

Worth noting for this clonotype: A much larger clone lies one base from this, so it may be a read error. The V and J genes are TRBV27 and TRBJ2-1; D possibly corresponds to TRBD2 (5 bases). CDR1 is MNHEY and CDR2 is SMNVEV in the germline V gene (reference sequence). V shed 4 bases and J shed 3 bases, with 13 bases lying between them. This CDR3 is built from 15 residues. In nucleotides, the CDR3 is TGTGCCAGCAGTTGGACTGGCACGGACTACAATGAGCAGTTCTTC. It encodes CASSWTGTDYNEQFF.

This clonotype was picked up many times. The V gene is TRBV2, the J gene TRBJ2-7; 7 bases fit TRBD1. With 7 bases clipped from V and 4 bases from J, the junction kept 4 bases outside the gene matches. The CDR3 consists of 12 residues. Germline CDR1 reads SNHLY; CDR2 reads FYNNEI. The CDR3 bases are TGTGCCAGCAATCGACAGGGATACGAGCAGTACTTC. Protein product: CASNRQGYEQYF.

On this clonotype: Given a much more abundant clone one base away, this may be a read error. The chain joins TRBV4-2 to TRBJ2-5, with D perhaps TRBD1 or TRBD2 (5 bases each). The CDR3 has 15 amino acids. CDR1 LGHNA and CDR2 YNFKEQ come from the germline V gene. The CDR3 protein is CSSSQGASLRETQYF. In nucleotides, the CDR3 is TGTTCCAGCAGCCAAGGGGCTAGCCTTAGAGAGACCCAGTACTTC.

In this sample, this clonotype turned up a few times. The chain uses TRBV27 and TRBJ1-3, with a tentative D call TRBD1 (5 bases). CDR3 length equals 14 residues. Germline assignment: CDR1 MNHEY and CDR2 SMNVEV (reference sequence). V lost 5 bases to trimming and J lost 2 bases, with 10 bases between them. The CDR3 sequence is CASSLGVAGNTIYF. The CDR3 bases are TGTGCCAGCAGTCTAGGGGTTGCTGGAAACACCATATATTTT.

This clonotype was found a few times. J is TRBJ2-3 and V is TRBV20-1; 11 nucleotides match TRBD2. The ends lost 3 bases at V and 2 bases at J; junction bases unmatched: 4. Germline CDR1 DFQATT, CDR2 SNEGSKA (reference sequence). The CDR3 spans 15 residues. The CDR3 is CSASLAGGITDTQYF. The CDR3, as DNA: TGCAGTGCTAGCCTAGCGGGGGGCATCACAGATACGCAGTATTTT.

In this sample, this clonotype turned up a few times. The chain has TRBV7-8 and TRBJ2-1; tentative D call: TRBD2 (5 bases). The CDR3 has 17 amino acids. Deletions cut 5 bases from V and 2 bases from J, with 19 bases between. From germline, CDR1 is SGHVS and CDR2 FQNEAQ. Written as DNA, the CDR3 is TGTGCCAGCAGCCTCCTCTCCCCCCGGGGAACCTACAATGAGCAGTTCTTC. Translated: CASSLLSPRGTYNEQFF.

This clonotype came up a few times. V gene TRBV5-8 combines with J gene TRBJ2-4; D not certain. The ends were cut back, 4 bases at V and 1 base at J, with 18 bases in the middle. The CDR3 runs 17 residues. Germline CDR1 reads SGHTS; CDR2 reads YDEGEE. The CDR3 loop reads CASSRLGRRDAKNIQYF. CDR3 coding DNA: TGTGCCAGCAGCCGTCTTGGCAGAAGGGATGCCAAAAACATTCAGTACTTC.

This clonotype was observed at least ten times. The chain employs TRBV30 and TRBJ2-3; D unclear. The CDR3 sequence is 12 residues long. CDR1 and CDR2 (germline): GTSNPN, SVGIG (reference sequence). V was pared by 3 bases and J by 0 bases, with 4 bases between. The CDR3 region is CAWRDSTDTQYF. The CDR3 coding sequence is TGTGCCTGGAGGGACAGCACAGATACGCAGTATTTT.

In this sample, this clonotype turned up a few times. The chain has TRBV5-1 and TRBJ2-1, with D possibly TRBD2 on 6 matching bases. The CDR3 consists of 15 residues. Trimming cost V 3 bases and J 6 bases, with 16 bases left between them. Per germline, CDR1 SGHRS and CDR2 YFSETQ. In DNA, the CDR3 is TGCGCCAGCAGCTGGATACCGGGACTGTTCAATGAGCAGTTCTTC. It specifies CASSWIPGLFNEQFF.

The chain combines TRBV27 with TRBJ2-1; no clear D gene. V dropped 6 bases and J dropped 8 bases, with 29 bases sitting between them. CDR1 and CDR2 from the germline V gene are MNHEY and SMNVEV (reference sequence). This CDR3 region has 18 residues. The CDR3 here is CASSPVRPTGPKNYEQFF. The CDR3 DNA sequence: TGTGCCAGCAGCCCTGTACGACCCACCGGGCCGAAGAACTATGAGCAGTTCTTC.